This T cell receptor beta chain was observed in a study of blood T cell repertoires in COVID-19. Looking at the study overall: T cells, B-cell-depleted T cells, or PBMCs supplied cDNA or gDNA.

Germline trimming cut 5 bases from V and 5 bases from J; bases unmatched to any gene: 11. The CDR3 spans 15 residues. Per germline, CDR1 LGHNA and CDR2 YSLEER. Original analysis: Estimation of nucleated cell counts relied on the amplification of reference gene primers. Libraries were prepared by immunoSEQ multiplex PCR; TCRdb keeps only in-frame clonotypes and omits some of them. V and J calls and clone size are as listed in that table; D and trimming were resolved from the DNA. The repertoire includes hundreds of thousands of clones, 87% of them detected once, and 3% sits in the top ten. The sequenced material came from peripheral blood. The chain joins TRBV4-3 to TRBJ1-1, with 7 nucleotides matching TRBD1. This sequence was found in a young man with active or convalescent COVID-19. CDR3 residues: CASSAIPGQLTEAFF. In nucleotides, the CDR3 is TGCGCCAGCAGCGCCATTCCGGGACAGTTAACTGAAGCTTTCTTT.